This entry lists 27 T cell receptor beta chains sequenced from one sample in a study of OX40 agonist ivuxolimab in advanced cancers. The data were produced by immunoSEQ multiplex PCR, yet TCRdb's version contains in-frame clones alone and is incomplete. Among about 53,000 clones listed, over 75% were seen once. Sequenced here: CD4+ or CD8+ T cells sorted from blood, sampled in a trial of the OX40 agonist ivuxolimab. These receptors came from an adult with an advanced solid tumor such as melanoma, head and neck, liver or kidney cancer.

This clone was counted once. The V and J genes are TRBV28 and TRBJ2-7; D is undetermined. This CDR3 has 12 residues. The germline V and J ends were trimmed by 8 bases and 4 bases, with 12 bases remaining between them. From germline, CDR1 is MDHEN and CDR2 SYDVKM. CDR3 DNA: TGTGCCAGCGGCGTGATCGCGTACGAGCAGTACTTC. This translates into CASGVIAYEQYF.

V and J are TRBV11-2 and TRBJ1-5; TRBD1 might be the D (5 bases). The V and J ends lost 3 bases and 6 bases respectively, with 9 bases between them. CDR1 and CDR2 (germline): SGHAT, FQNNGV. This CDR3 comprises 13 residues. CDR3 amino acids: CASSLGDIQPQHF. The CDR3 DNA reads as TGTGCCAGCAGCTTGGGGGATATTCAGCCCCAGCATTTT.

This clone was found once. The genes are TRBV25-1 and TRBJ2-7; 7 bases match TRBD2. There are 13 residues in the CDR3. J gave up 3 bases and V 10 bases, and 9 bases lay outside the gene matches. Germline CDR1 reads MGHDK; CDR2 reads SYGVNS. DNA of the CDR3: TGTGCCACCTCCCTCGGACTAGTCTACGAGCAGTACTTC. Its translation is CATSLGLVYEQYF.

The chain recombines TRBV7-9 with TRBJ1-1, with D unresolved. The V end was cut by 0 bases, the J end by 1 base, with 6 bases between. Germline V gene lookup returns CDR1 SEHNR and CDR2 FQNEAQ (reference sequence). The CDR3 loop spans 14 amino acids. The CDR3 DNA is TGTGCCAGCAGCTTAGCCGGGCAGAACACTGAAGCTTTCTTT. Translation: CASSLAGQNTEAFF.

The table lists this clone with a few counts. A junction end diverges from the germline sequence, so it may reflect a read error. The chain links TRBV7-7 to TRBJ2-2, with a tentative D call TRBD1 (5 bases). CDR1 and CDR2 (germline): SSHAT, FNYEAQ (reference sequence). CDR3 length: 13 amino acids. In DNA, the CDR3 is TGTGCTAGCAGCGCGACCTGGACAGGGGAGCTGTTTTTT. It translates to CASSATWTGELFF.

The rearrangement uses TRBV19 and TRBJ2-7; TRBD1 matches at 8 bases. The trim removed 5 bases at V and 0 bases at J, leaving 3 bases unmatched. The CDR3 has 14 residues. Germline V CDR1 and CDR2: LNHDA, SQIVND (reference sequence). This CDR3 reads CASSFGQGSYEQYF. Here the CDR3 DNA reads TGTGCCAGTAGTTTTGGACAGGGCTCCTACGAGCAGTACTTC.

The gene calls are TRBV28 and TRBJ2-7; 8 bases are shared with TRBD1. Per germline, CDR1 MDHEN and CDR2 SYDVKM. Trimming removed 6 bases from V and 5 bases from J; junction bases left unmatched: 6. The CDR3 is 13 residues long. CDR3 coding DNA: TGTGCCAGCAGGAAACAGGGGGTCCACGAGCAGTACTTC. It yields the protein CASRKQGVHEQYF.

The chain combines TRBV30 with TRBJ2-3; TRBD2 aligns across 12 bases. The CDR3 totals 18 residues. Germline V gives CDR1 GTSNPN, CDR2 SVGIG (reference sequence). V dropped 0 bases and J dropped 4; count of bases not matched to a gene: 11. The CDR3 region has the DNA TGTGCCTGGAGTGTATTATTCCTAGCGGGGGGGCATTCAGATACGCAGTATTTT. Amino acid sequence: CAWSVLFLAGGHSDTQYF. Combining the CDR3 with reference TRBV30 and TRBJ2-3 gives the whole variable domain SQTIHQWPATLVQPVGSPLSLECTVEGTSNPNLYWYRQAAGRGLQLLFYSVGIGQISSEVPQNLSASRPQDRQFILSSKKLLLSDSGFYLCAWSVLFLAGGHSDTQYFGPGTRLTVL.

The gene calls are TRBV5-5 and TRBJ1-2, with 7 nucleotides matching TRBD1. The germline gives CDR1 SGHKS, CDR2 YYEKEE (reference sequence). The ends lost 4 bases at V and 5 bases at J; junction bases unmatched: 8. This CDR3 has 14 amino acids. Here the CDR3 reads CASSRLHRGYGYTF. In nucleotides, the CDR3 is TGTGCCAGCAGCCGACTCCACAGGGGATATGGCTACACCTTC.

V is TRBV5-6 and J is TRBJ2-1; D call uncertain. Trimming cost V 0 bases and J 3 bases, with 10 bases left between them. Germline V lookup: CDR1 SGHDT, CDR2 YYEEEE. The CDR3 loop spans 15 amino acids. CDR3 sequence reads: CASSLDRPNYNEQFF. For the CDR3, the DNA is TGTGCCAGCAGCTTGGATCGACCGAACTACAATGAGCAGTTCTTC.

The chain carries TRBV7-3 and TRBJ2-5, with a weak D call TRBD2 (6 bases). V was cut by 1 base and J by 2 bases, with 14 bases left in between. The CDR3 runs 16 residues. Germline V gives CDR1 SGHTA, CDR2 FQGTGA. In DNA, the CDR3 is TGTGCCAGCAGCTTAATGGCAGGAGGAGGGCAAGAGACCCAGTACTTC. The encoded protein is CASSLMAGGGQETQYF. Full variable domain (missing parts from reference TRBV7-3 and TRBJ2-5): GAGVSQTPSNKVTEKGKYVELRCDPISGHTALYWYRQSLGQGPEFLIYFQGTGAADDSGLPNDRFFAVRPEGSVSTLKIQRTERGDSAVYLCASSLMAGGGQETQYFGPGTRLLVL.

The J gene is TRBJ2-5, the V gene TRBV6-1, with TRBD2 matching over 11 bases. Per the germline V gene, CDR1 is MNHNS and CDR2 is SASEGT. The CDR3 has 15 amino acids. The junction had 3 bases not matched to a gene; V was cut back by 2 bases and J by 4 bases. CDR3 in DNA: TGTGCCAGCAGTGAACCACTAGCGGGAGTAGAGACCCAGTACTTC. The encoded protein is CASSEPLAGVETQYF.

CDR3 in DNA: TGCGCCAGCAGTGCCGGGGGCGCCGGGGAGCTGTTTTTT. It yields the protein CASSAGGAGELFF. The chain couples TRBV10-1 to TRBJ2-2, with D perhaps being TRBD1 or TRBD2 (6 bases each). V lost 4 bases and J lost 6, with 9 bases in between. Per germline, CDR1 WNHNN and CDR2 SYGVQD (reference sequence). The CDR3 extends over 13 amino acids.

This CDR3 is CAISDLAEAFF. The DNA of the CDR3 is TGTGCCATCAGTGATTTAGCTGAAGCTTTCTTT. The chain uses TRBV10-3 and TRBJ1-1; D is unclear. CDR1 and CDR2 (germline): ENHRY, SYGVKD. Trimming cost V 3 bases and J 6 bases, with 5 bases left between them. This CDR3 has 11 amino acids.

The J gene is TRBJ2-1, the V gene TRBV28; TRBD2 matches at 8 bases. This CDR3 has 14 amino acids. The V gene end was trimmed by 7 bases and the J gene end by 2 bases; junction bases not matched to a gene: 4. In germline, CDR1 is MDHEN, CDR2 SYDVKM. CDR3 loop: CASTLAGTYNEQFF. In DNA form, the CDR3 reads TGTGCCAGCACTCTAGCGGGCACCTACAATGAGCAGTTCTTC.

The chain couples TRBV5-1 to TRBJ2-3; possibly TRBD1 or TRBD2 for D (5 bases each). The CDR3 spans 14 residues. The ends were cut back, 3 bases at V and 2 bases at J, with 10 bases in the middle. Germline V CDR1 and CDR2: SGHRS, YFSETQ. CDR3 amino acids: CASSSGTFTDTQYF. CDR3 sequence (DNA): TGCGCCAGCAGCTCGGGGACCTTCACAGATACGCAGTATTTT.

This chain links TRBV9 with TRBJ2-2; 7 bases match TRBD1. Trimming cost V 0 bases and J 5 bases; bases outside gene matches: 7. Germline values: CDR1 SGDLS, CDR2 YYNGEE. The CDR3 runs 16 residues. The CDR3 nucleotides are TGTGCCAGCAGCGTAGAGCCAGGGGGTGGTACCGGGGAGCTGTTTTTT. Translated, it gives CASSVEPGGGTGELFF.

The V call is TRBV4-3, the J call TRBJ2-5; TRBD2 matches at 12 bases. Trimming cost V 4 bases and J 2 bases; bases outside gene matches: 14. Germline-derived CDR1 and CDR2 are LGHNA and YSLEER. There are 19 residues in the CDR3. CDR3 bases: TGCGCCAGCAGCCGAAAATATGGACTAGCGGGAATAAGTCAAGAGACCCAGTACTTC. Residues: CASSRKYGLAGISQETQYF.

V is TRBV6-6 and J is TRBJ2-5; the D is unclear. In germline, CDR1 is MNHNY, CDR2 SVGAGI (reference sequence). Trimming took 6 bases from V and 2 from J, leaving 4 bases between them. CDR3 length equals 11 residues. CDR3 residues: CASRDQETQYF. The CDR3 region has the DNA TGTGCCAGCAGGGATCAAGAGACCCAGTACTTC.

The chain couples TRBV6-6 to TRBJ1-1, with 10 bases lining up with TRBD1. The CDR3 sequence is 14 residues long. J lost 4 bases, V lost 6 bases, and 5 bases had no gene match. In germline, CDR1 is MNHNY, CDR2 SVGAGI (reference sequence). The CDR3 spells CASSRQGAGTEAFF. The CDR3 DNA sequence: TGTGCCAGCAGCCGACAGGGGGCGGGCACTGAAGCTTTCTTT.

The chain recombines TRBV4-1 with TRBJ1-4; 8 bases are shared with TRBD1. V shed 4 bases, J shed 7 bases, and the junction held 8 bases outside the gene matches. Germline values: CDR1 MGHRA, CDR2 YSYEKL. The CDR3 is 15 amino acids. CDR3 sequence reads: CASSPVTGAGEKLFF. The CDR3 DNA reads TGCGCCAGCAGCCCGGTGACAGGGGCAGGTGAAAAACTGTTTTTT.

V gene TRBV7-3 combines with J gene TRBJ1-1; D possibly corresponds to TRBD1 (5 bases). CDR3 length: 14 amino acids. The germline V gene has CDR1 SGHTA and CDR2 FQGTGA. Trimming left V 5 bases short and J 1 base short, with 11 bases between. Written as DNA, the CDR3 is TGTGCCAGCAGCCAAGGGACGGAGAACACTGAAGCTTTCTTT. Its translation: CASSQGTENTEAFF.

The chain employs TRBV29-1 and TRBJ1-6, with D uncertain. This CDR3 has 13 amino acids. Between the trimmed V and J ends, which lost 4 bases and 4 bases, there was a span of 8 bases. Germline values: CDR1 SQVTM, CDR2 ANQGSEA. In DNA form, the CDR3 reads TGCAGCGTTGGGGAGGAATATAATTCACCCCTCCACTTT. Translating it yields CSVGEEYNSPLHF.

The chain joins TRBV5-1 to TRBJ1-4, with TRBD1 as a possible D gene (6 bases). Germline CDR1 reads SGHRS; CDR2 reads YFSETQ. The CDR3 covers 17 residues. Trimming removed 4 bases from V and 8 bases from J, with 24 bases in between. The CDR3 sequence: CASSRSNPGQGGEKLFF. The CDR3 nucleotides read TGCGCCAGCAGCCGATCCAACCCGGGACAAGGAGGCGAAAAACTGTTTTTT.

V usage is TRBV9 and J usage is TRBJ2-2, with TRBD1 matching over 8 bases. Germline CDR1 is SGDLS and CDR2 is YYNGEE. J lost 4 bases, V lost 1 base, and 6 bases had no gene match. The CDR3 sequence is 16 residues long. The CDR3 loop is CASSVNTGGGTGELFF. The CDR3 DNA reads TGTGCCAGCAGCGTAAACACAGGGGGTGGCACCGGGGAGCTGTTTTTT.

This sequence joins TRBV19 and TRBJ2-3; 10 positions agree with TRBD1. Trimming at V came to 4 bases and at J to 4 bases, leaving 2 bases not matched to a gene. Germline assignment: CDR1 LNHDA and CDR2 SQIVND (reference sequence). This CDR3 has 14 residues. The CDR3 sequence: CASSTTGGPDTQYF. The CDR3 DNA is TGTGCCAGTAGTACGACAGGGGGCCCAGATACGCAGTATTTT.

The chain recombines TRBV5-5 with TRBJ2-7; 8 bases fit TRBD1. Germline V gene data show CDR1 as SGHKS and CDR2 as YYEKEE (reference sequence). The CDR3 is made up of 14 amino acids. The V segment lost 5 bases and the J segment 1 base; nucleotides outside the gene matches: 5. CDR3 sequence reads: CASRIGQGSYEQYF. CDR3 coding DNA: TGTGCCAGCAGGATAGGACAGGGTTCCTACGAGCAGTACTTC.